A selection of T cell receptor beta chains follows, all from one sample in a study of control samples from healthy donors and cancer patients. Sequencing was performed with immunoSEQ multiplex PCR; in TCRdb, only in-frame clones are kept and a portion is missing. The sample consists of 75,000 to 100,000 clones, roughly 86% of them appearing once. Sequenced: blood. The source is a man between 45 and 60 years old in good health. CDR3s include the opening cysteine and the closing phenylalanine or tryptophan. The order of the fields is D gene, J gene, V gene, clone size, CDR3 protein, CDR3 DNA. A D gene is named only where the DNA matches it firmly. Rows may omit the clone size; those that give it use once, few, many or a size class.

D gene: NA; J gene: TRBJ1-1; V gene: TRBV5-1; clone size: NA; CDR3 protein: CASSSLIGNMNTEAFF; CDR3 DNA: TGCGCCAGCAGCTCCCTTATTGGGAATATGAACACTGAAGCTTTCTTT
D gene: NA; J gene: TRBJ1-5; V gene: TRBV6-5; clone size: many; CDR3 protein: CASRPTNSNQPQHF; CDR3 DNA: TGTGCCAGCAGGCCGACAAATAGCAATCAGCCCCAGCATTTT
D gene: TRBD2; J gene: TRBJ2-1; V gene: TRBV27; clone size: NA; CDR3 protein: CASSRRTSGGANEQFF; CDR3 DNA: TGTGCCAGCAGCCGCCGGACTAGCGGGGGGGCTAATGAGCAGTTCTTC
D gene: NA; J gene: TRBJ1-3; V gene: TRBV5-1; clone size: NA; CDR3 protein: CASSVTGSSSGNTIYF; CDR3 DNA: TGCGCCAGCAGCGTGACAGGATCCTCCTCTGGAAACACCATATATTTT
D gene: NA; J gene: TRBJ1-2; V gene: TRBV30; clone size: NA; CDR3 protein: CAWSVGGRKYGYTF; CDR3 DNA: TGTGCCTGGAGTGTAGGGGGGCGGAAGTATGGCTACACCTTC
D gene: NA; J gene: TRBJ2-5; V gene: TRBV5-1; clone size: NA; CDR3 protein: CASSFGKETQYF; CDR3 DNA: TGCGCCAGCAGCTTCGGGAAAGAGACCCAGTACTTC
D gene: NA; J gene: TRBJ1-5; V gene: TRBV24-1; clone size: NA; CDR3 protein: CATSDGLIQPQHF; CDR3 DNA: TGTGCCACCAGTGATGGACTGATTCAGCCCCAGCATTTT
D gene: NA; J gene: TRBJ2-3; V gene: TRBV5-4; clone size: NA; CDR3 protein: CASSLDGTMSTDTQYF; CDR3 DNA: TGTGCCAGCAGCTTGGACGGGACAATGAGCACAGATACGCAGTATTTT
D gene: NA; J gene: TRBJ2-4; V gene: TRBV15; clone size: NA; CDR3 protein: CATSRASSQNIQYF; CDR3 DNA: TGTGCCACCAGCAGAGCCTCTAGTCAAAACATTCAGTACTTC
D gene: NA; J gene: TRBJ1-5; V gene: TRBV15; clone size: NA; CDR3 protein: CATSLRQSNQPQHF; CDR3 DNA: TGTGCCACCAGCCTAAGGCAGAGCAATCAGCCCCAGCATTTT
D gene: NA; J gene: TRBJ2-7; V gene: TRBV10-1; clone size: NA; CDR3 protein: CASSDNDEQYF; CDR3 DNA: TGCGCCAGCAGTGATAACGACGAGCAGTACTTC
D gene: TRBD1; J gene: TRBJ2-7; V gene: TRBV27; clone size: NA; CDR3 protein: CASSFLGRGQGAYEQYF; CDR3 DNA: TGTGCCAGCAGTTTTCTTGGCCGGGGACAGGGGGCCTACGAGCAGTACTTC
D gene: TRBD1; J gene: TRBJ2-7; V gene: TRBV5-6; clone size: NA; CDR3 protein: CASGRPGTGTYEQYF; CDR3 DNA: TGTGCCAGCGGTCGGCCAGGGACAGGGACCTACGAGCAGTACTTC
D gene: NA; J gene: TRBJ2-1; V gene: TRBV2; clone size: NA; CDR3 protein: CASSVYEQFF; CDR3 DNA: TGTGCCAGCAGTGTCTATGAGCAGTTCTTC
D gene: NA; J gene: TRBJ1-1; V gene: TRBV5-1; clone size: few; CDR3 protein: CASKKGAEAFF; CDR3 DNA: TGCGCCAGCAAAAAAGGAGCTGAAGCTTTCTTT
D gene: NA; J gene: TRBJ2-2; V gene: TRBV24-1; clone size: NA; CDR3 protein: CATAETRRTGELFF; CDR3 DNA: TGTGCCACCGCGGAGACCCGGCGGACCGGGGAGCTGTTTTTT
D gene: NA; J gene: TRBJ2-3; V gene: TRBV5-1; clone size: NA; CDR3 protein: CASSFLGAGDTQYF; CDR3 DNA: TGCGCCAGCAGCTTTTTGGGGGCGGGGGATACGCAGTATTTT
D gene: NA; J gene: TRBJ1-4; V gene: TRBV18; clone size: NA; CDR3 protein: CASSPIAGRLLEKLFF; CDR3 DNA: TGTGCCAGCTCACCCATCGCCGGTAGGCTTTTGGAAAAACTGTTTTTT
D gene: NA; J gene: TRBJ1-1; V gene: TRBV11-3; clone size: NA; CDR3 protein: CASSSYREPTEAFF; CDR3 DNA: TGTGCCAGCAGCTCGTACAGGGAACCCACTGAAGCTTTCTTT
D gene: TRBD2; J gene: TRBJ2-3; V gene: TRBV19; clone size: NA; CDR3 protein: CASTLLASGTDTQYF; CDR3 DNA: TGTGCCAGTACCTTACTAGCGTCCGGCACAGATACGCAGTATTTT
D gene: NA; J gene: TRBJ2-3; V gene: TRBV18; clone size: once; CDR3 protein: CASSTGGTDTQYF; CDR3 DNA: TGTGCCAGCTCAACCGGGGGCACAGATACGCAGTATTTT
D gene: NA; J gene: TRBJ1-6; V gene: TRBV10-3; clone size: NA; CDR3 protein: CAISEKGNNSPLHF; CDR3 DNA: TGTGCCATCAGTGAAAAGGGGAATAATTCACCCCTCCACTTT
D gene: NA; J gene: TRBJ2-2; V gene: TRBV5-4; clone size: NA; CDR3 protein: CASSRTSNTGELFF; CDR3 DNA: TGTGCCAGCAGCCGGACTTCTAACACCGGGGAGCTGTTTTTT
D gene: NA; J gene: TRBJ1-1; V gene: TRBV3-1/TRBV3-2; clone size: NA; CDR3 protein: CASSQESFWTEAFF; CDR3 DNA: TGTGCCAGCAGCCAAGAGTCCTTCTGGACGGAAGCTTTCTTT
D gene: NA; J gene: TRBJ2-1; V gene: TRBV5-4; clone size: once; CDR3 protein: CASSFGVGNEQFF; CDR3 DNA: TGTGCCAGCAGCTTTGGGGTAGGGAATGAGCAGTTCTTC
D gene: TRBD1; J gene: TRBJ2-5; V gene: TRBV6-5; clone size: NA; CDR3 protein: CASSYFSEGAQETQYF; CDR3 DNA: TGTGCCAGCAGTTACTTTAGCGAGGGGGCCCAAGAGACCCAGTACTTC
D gene: NA; J gene: TRBJ1-1; V gene: TRBV5-1; clone size: NA; CDR3 protein: CASSTGQGTEAFF; CDR3 DNA: TGCGCCAGCAGCACCGGACAAGGGACTGAAGCTTTCTTT
D gene: NA; J gene: TRBJ2-2; V gene: TRBV4-1; clone size: NA; CDR3 protein: CASSQVARGELFF; CDR3 DNA: TGCGCCAGCAGCCAAGTAGCAAGGGGGGAGCTGTTTTTT
D gene: TRBD1; J gene: TRBJ2-5; V gene: TRBV11-2; clone size: NA; CDR3 protein: CASSPIQGSPSYF; CDR3 DNA: TGTGCCAGCAGCCCCATACAGGGGAGCCCTTCGTACTTC
D gene: NA; J gene: TRBJ1-6; V gene: TRBV6-5; clone size: NA; CDR3 protein: CASSYVQGRPPLHF; CDR3 DNA: TGTGCCAGCAGTTACGTCCAGGGCAGGCCACCCCTCCACTTT
D gene: NA; J gene: TRBJ1-1; V gene: TRBV18; clone size: NA; CDR3 protein: CASSPTVNTEAFF; CDR3 DNA: TGTGCCAGCTCCCCAACGGTGAACACTGAAGCTTTCTTT
D gene: NA; J gene: TRBJ1-4; V gene: TRBV7-9; clone size: NA; CDR3 protein: CASSLAGDEKLFF; CDR3 DNA: TGTGCCAGCAGCTTAGCGGGGGATGAAAAACTGTTTTTT
D gene: NA; J gene: TRBJ1-2; V gene: TRBV6-4; clone size: NA; CDR3 protein: CASSPGMNYGYTF; CDR3 DNA: TGTGCCAGCAGCCCCGGGATGAACTATGGCTACACCTTC
D gene: NA; J gene: TRBJ1-1; V gene: TRBV15; clone size: NA; CDR3 protein: CATSRADGEAFF; CDR3 DNA: TGTGCCACCAGCAGAGCTGACGGTGAAGCTTTCTTT
D gene: TRBD1; J gene: TRBJ1-4; V gene: TRBV5-1; clone size: NA; CDR3 protein: CASSEDRGGGSGEKLFF; CDR3 DNA: TGCGCCAGCAGCGAGGACAGGGGTGGAGGGTCCGGTGAAAAACTGTTTTTT
D gene: NA; J gene: TRBJ1-4; V gene: TRBV18; clone size: NA; CDR3 protein: CASSPGGNNEKLFF; CDR3 DNA: TGTGCCAGCTCACCAGGGGGCAATAATGAAAAACTGTTTTTT
D gene: NA; J gene: TRBJ1-1; V gene: TRBV7-9; clone size: NA; CDR3 protein: CASRIYQGGTEAFF; CDR3 DNA: TGTGCCAGCAGAATATACCAGGGTGGGACTGAAGCTTTCTTT
D gene: NA; J gene: TRBJ1-3; V gene: TRBV6-5; clone size: NA; CDR3 protein: CASSLDGISGNTIYF; CDR3 DNA: TGTGCCAGCTCTCTCGACGGGATCTCTGGAAACACCATATATTTT
D gene: NA; J gene: TRBJ1-5; V gene: TRBV27; clone size: NA; CDR3 protein: CASSLEGIQPQHF; CDR3 DNA: TGTGCCAGCAGTTTAGAGGGGATTCAGCCCCAGCATTTT
D gene: TRBD2; J gene: TRBJ2-1; V gene: TRBV5-1; clone size: NA; CDR3 protein: CASSFSGASGNEQFF; CDR3 DNA: TGCGCCAGCAGCTTTAGCGGGGCTTCGGGGAATGAGCAGTTCTTC
D gene: NA; J gene: TRBJ1-4; V gene: TRBV19; clone size: NA; CDR3 protein: CASSIIFGKLFF; CDR3 DNA: TGTGCCAGTAGTATAATATTTGGGAAACTGTTTTTT
D gene: NA; J gene: TRBJ1-1; V gene: TRBV7-9; clone size: NA; CDR3 protein: CASSLVRREEAFF; CDR3 DNA: TGTGCCAGCAGCTTAGTAAGGAGGGAGGAAGCTTTCTTT
D gene: TRBD2; J gene: TRBJ2-2; V gene: TRBV7-8; clone size: once; CDR3 protein: CASSFSTSGLGELFF; CDR3 DNA: TGTGCCAGCAGCTTCTCCACTAGCGGTTTGGGGGAGCTGTTTTTT
D gene: TRBD1; J gene: TRBJ1-3; V gene: TRBV19; clone size: NA; CDR3 protein: CASSYGQGASGNTIYF; CDR3 DNA: TGTGCCAGTAGTTACGGACAGGGGGCGTCTGGAAACACCATATATTTT
D gene: NA; J gene: TRBJ1-1; V gene: TRBV11-2; clone size: NA; CDR3 protein: CASSLYQANTEAFF; CDR3 DNA: TGTGCCAGCAGCTTATATCAGGCCAACACTGAAGCTTTCTTT
D gene: TRBD1; J gene: TRBJ2-5; V gene: TRBV2; clone size: NA; CDR3 protein: CASSEWGTGKETQYF; CDR3 DNA: TGTGCCAGCAGTGAATGGGGGACAGGAAAAGAGACCCAGTACTTC
D gene: TRBD1; J gene: TRBJ1-2; V gene: TRBV10-3; clone size: once; CDR3 protein: CAISEQGEHYGYTF; CDR3 DNA: TGTGCCATCAGTGAACAGGGGGAACACTATGGCTACACCTTC
D gene: TRBD2; J gene: TRBJ2-1; V gene: TRBV19; clone size: NA; CDR3 protein: CASSSSGGLSYNEQFF; CDR3 DNA: TGTGCCAGTTCGAGTAGCGGGGGGCTCTCCTACAATGAGCAGTTCTTC
D gene: NA; J gene: TRBJ2-3; V gene: TRBV20-1; clone size: NA; CDR3 protein: CSAAIGDTQYF; CDR3 DNA: TGCAGTGCTGCTATAGGAGATACGCAGTATTTT
D gene: NA; J gene: TRBJ2-3; V gene: TRBV30; clone size: NA; CDR3 protein: CAWAGGPLTDTQYF; CDR3 DNA: TGTGCCTGGGCCGGGGGGCCCCTCACAGATACGCAGTATTTT
D gene: TRBD2; J gene: TRBJ2-7; V gene: TRBV3-1/TRBV3-2; clone size: NA; CDR3 protein: CASSQDWRGGREQYF; CDR3 DNA: TGTGCCAGCAGCCAAGATTGGCGGGGGGGCCGCGAGCAGTACTTC
D gene: NA; J gene: TRBJ1-2; V gene: TRBV6-5; clone size: once; CDR3 protein: CASKGTAPTHYGYTF; CDR3 DNA: TGTGCCAGCAAGGGGACGGCTCCTACGCACTATGGCTACACCTTC
D gene: NA; J gene: TRBJ1-1; V gene: TRBV7-9; clone size: NA; CDR3 protein: CASSPREGTEAFF; CDR3 DNA: TGTGCCAGCAGCCCCAGGGAGGGCACTGAAGCTTTCTTT